This T cell receptor (beta chain) was observed in a study of regulatory T cells in long-lasting Graves disease. The CDR3 has 16 amino acids. Germline loops: CDR1 SGHDN, CDR2 FVKESK. V gave up 0 bases and J gave up 3 bases, with 14 bases separating them. Libraries of TCR beta came from iRepertoire HTBI primers plus Arm-PCR of CDR3 regions. Each CDR3 protein is one row after TCRdb ran MiXCR on the multiplex PCR reads. The sample contains about 660,000 distinct CDR3 sequences, 25% to 35% of which appear only once. The time point denotes: persistent/refractory GD, antithyroid drugs over 5 years with positive TRAb. PBMC RNA was the source of the TCR library.

The material sequenced was peripheral blood mononuclear cells (PBMCs), taken when the disease was refractory, from a patient treated with antithyroid drugs. The J gene is TRBJ1-1, the V gene TRBV14; D may be TRBD1 (5 bases). The TCR was taken from a female donor with Graves disease. The CDR3 coding sequence is TGTGCCAGCAGCCAAGATTTGGGACGGTTACACACTGAAGCTTTCTTT. Its translation: CASSQDLGRLHTEAFF. Full variable domain (outside the CDR3, taken from reference TRBV14 and TRBJ1-1): EAGVTQFPSHSVIEKGQTVTLRCDPISGHDNLYWYRRVMGKEIKFLLHFVKESKQDESGMPNNRFLAERTGGTYSTLKVQPAELEDSGVYFCASSQDLGRLHTEAFFGQGTRLTVV.